These T cell receptor beta chains were read from a single sample in a study of CD4+ T cells in melanoma. Libraries were prepared by immunoSEQ multiplex PCR; TCRdb keeps only in-frame clonotypes and omits some of them. The sample gives approximately 5,000 clones, roughly 70% of which show up once; about 23% is in the top ten. The sample taken for sequencing was cells from a culture (not recorded whether cultured in vitro). The source is a human donor with melanoma. Each CDR3 is given with its conserved first and last residue. Fields, in order: D gene, V gene, clone size, J gene, CDR3 protein, CDR3 DNA. The D gene is left open where the match is weak. For some rows the clone size is stated as once, few or many, or as a class when expanded; others skip it.

TRBD1,TRBV29-1,.,TRBJ1-2,CSVEGPDRGAYGYTF,TGCAGCGTTGAAGGGCCGGACAGGGGAGCCTATGGCTACACCTTC
TRBD1,TRBV5-1,.,TRBJ2-1,CASSLLRGTGDNEQFF,TGCGCCAGCAGCTTACTAAGAGGGACAGGGGACAATGAGCAGTTCTTC
TRBD1,TRBV30,.,TRBJ1-1,CAWSEGTGAIAFF,TGTGCCTGGAGTGAAGGGACAGGGGCTATAGCTTTCTTT
TRBD1,TRBV19,.,TRBJ1-3,CASSQTLRDRATGNTIYF,TGTGCCAGTAGTCAAACCCTCCGGGACAGGGCTACTGGAAACACCATATATTTT
TRBD1,TRBV30,.,TRBJ1-2,CAWSWDRGNYGYTF,TGTGCCTGGAGTTGGGACAGGGGGAACTATGGCTACACCTTC
TRBD2,TRBV30,medium-sized,TRBJ2-2,CAWMGLAGELAGELFF,TGTGCCTGGATGGGGCTAGCGGGGGAGTTGGCCGGGGAGCTGTTTTTT
TRBD1,TRBV19,few,TRBJ2-2,CASSFPGQGIGELFF,TGTGCCAGTAGTTTTCCGGGACAGGGGATCGGGGAGCTGTTTTTT
.,TRBV19,few,TRBJ1-1,CASSTRATEAFF,TGTGCCAGTAGCACCAGGGCAACTGAAGCTTTCTTT
.,TRBV7-8,.,TRBJ1-5,CASSLSPGPQHF,TGTGCCAGCAGCCTGTCCCCGGGACCCCAGCATTTT
TRBD1,TRBV2,.,TRBJ1-2,CASSEDRGVGYGYTF,TGTGCCAGCAGTGAAGACAGGGGAGTTGGCTATGGCTACACCTTC
TRBD1,TRBV6-5,few,TRBJ1-5,CASGQGASQPQHF,TGTGCCAGCGGACAGGGGGCTAGTCAGCCCCAGCATTTT
TRBD1,TRBV4-2,.,TRBJ2-7,CASSQAGGQGDYEQYF,TGTGCCAGCAGCCAGGCCGGGGGACAGGGCGACTACGAGCAGTACTTC
TRBD2,TRBV9,.,TRBJ2-7,CASSPGGGEHEQYF,TGTGCCAGCAGCCCCGGGGGAGGGGAGCACGAGCAGTACTTC
.,TRBV6-5,few,TRBJ2-7,CASRPTGLNEQYF,TGTGCCAGTAGACCTACGGGGCTCAACGAGCAGTACTTC
.,TRBV5-6,.,TRBJ1-2,CASTRGGTPYYGYTF,TGTGCCAGCACCCGGGGAGGTACGCCGTACTATGGCTACACCTTC
.,TRBV18,.,TRBJ2-7,CASSPGGAEQYF,TGTGCCAGCTCACCAGGGGGAGCCGAGCAGTACTTC
.,TRBV7-9,.,TRBJ1-2,CASSGQFPRYGYTF,TGTGCCAGCAGCGGACAATTTCCGAGGTATGGCTACACCTTC
.,TRBV27,.,TRBJ2-1,CASSLYNEQFF,TGTGCCAGCAGTTTGTACAATGAGCAGTTCTTC
TRBD1,TRBV28,few,TRBJ1-1,CASTLDTTGTGDENTEAFF,TGTGCCAGCACTTTAGATACAACCGGGACAGGGGACGAGAACACTGAAGCTTTCTTT
.,TRBV7-9,.,TRBJ1-2,CASSLGRQVDGYTF,TGTGCCAGCAGCCTTGGTCGGCAAGTCGATGGCTACACCTTC
TRBD2,TRBV30,.,TRBJ2-1,CAWKARLAGGGFF,TGTGCCTGGAAGGCCCGATTGGCGGGGGGCGGGTTCTTC
.,TRBV27,.,TRBJ1-5,CASSFGRYSNQPQHF,TGTGCCAGCAGTTTTGGTAGATATAGCAATCAGCCCCAGCATTTT
.,TRBV18,few,TRBJ2-3,CASQPGDTQYF,TGTGCCAGCCAACCCGGGGATACGCAGTATTTT
.,TRBV19,.,TRBJ1-2,CASRGLDYGYTF,TGTGCCAGTAGGGGGTTGGACTATGGCTACACCTTC
.,TRBV10-3,once,TRBJ2-5,CAISGGSFQETQYF,TGTGCCATCAGTGGGGGCAGCTTCCAAGAGACCCAGTACTTC
.,TRBV2,.,TRBJ2-7,CASSEQGFHEQYF,TGTGCCAGCAGTGAGCAGGGTTTCCACGAGCAGTACTTC